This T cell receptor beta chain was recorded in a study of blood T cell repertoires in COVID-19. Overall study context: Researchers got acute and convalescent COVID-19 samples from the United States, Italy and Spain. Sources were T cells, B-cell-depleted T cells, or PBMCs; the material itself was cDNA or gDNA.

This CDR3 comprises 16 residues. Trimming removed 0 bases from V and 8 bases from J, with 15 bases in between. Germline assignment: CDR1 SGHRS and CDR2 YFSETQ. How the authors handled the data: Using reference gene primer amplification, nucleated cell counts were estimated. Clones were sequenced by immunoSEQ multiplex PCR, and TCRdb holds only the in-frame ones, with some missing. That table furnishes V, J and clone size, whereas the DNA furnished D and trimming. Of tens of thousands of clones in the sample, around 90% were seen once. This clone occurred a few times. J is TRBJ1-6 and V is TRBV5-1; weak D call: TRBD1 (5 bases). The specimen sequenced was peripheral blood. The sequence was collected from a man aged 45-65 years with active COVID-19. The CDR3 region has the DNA TGCGCCAGCAGCTTGGACGGCAGGGAAGCTTATTCACCCCTCCACTTT. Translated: CASSLDGREAYSPLHF.